This entry lists 32 T cell receptor beta chains sequenced from one sample in a study of Ad26.COV2.S vaccination and SARS-CoV-2 variants. Using immunoSEQ multiplex PCR, the repertoire was profiled, and TCRdb retains in-frame clones only, with some absent. This sample yields about 390,000 clones, of which 92% are seen a single time; around 1.7% belongs to the top ten. The sample's treatment: 15 to 20 received Ad26.COV2.S at low or high dose, single or two shots; roughly five received placebo; per-sample allocation not given. Day 63 after the first injection of vaccine or placebo was the sampling time. The sample in question was peripheral blood, obtained in a trial of Ad26.COV2.S vaccine versus placebo. Every receptor here comes from a person between 18 and 65 years old who received the Ad26.COV2.S COVID-19 vaccine or a placebo.

The chain joins TRBV28 to TRBJ2-2, with 9 nucleotides matching TRBD1. V lost 7 bases and J lost 5; bases outside the gene matches: 5. The germline V gene has CDR1 MDHEN and CDR2 SYDVKM. The CDR3 contains 14 residues. The DNA for the CDR3 is TGTGCCAGCACTACAGGGGGCGTTACCGGGGAGCTGTTTTTT. It specifies CASTTGGVTGELFF.

The rearrangement uses TRBV3-1 (or the pseudogene TRBV3-2) and TRBJ2-6; 16 positions match TRBD2. This CDR3 is built from 22 residues. CDR1 and CDR2 (germline): LGHDT, YNNKEL (reference sequence). V was pared by 2 bases and J by 2 bases, with 12 bases of the junction left unmatched. CDR3 bases: TGTGCCAGCAGCCAAAACCTTGGGACTAGCGGGGGGGCAGCGGCTGGGGCCAACGTCCTGACTTTC. It is translated as CASSQNLGTSGGAAAGANVLTF.

A single count supports this clone. The V and J genes are TRBV5-1 and TRBJ2-3; D not certain. Trimming pared 0 bases from V and 0 bases from J, leaving 8 bases between. The CDR3 has 15 amino acids. In germline, CDR1 is SGHRS, CDR2 YFSETQ. The CDR3 protein is CASSLVLGSTDTQYF. CDR3 nucleotides: TGCGCCAGCAGCTTGGTTCTAGGAAGCACAGATACGCAGTATTTT. Filled out from reference TRBV5-1 and TRBJ2-3, the complete variable domain reads KAGVTQTPRYLIKTRGQQVTLSCSPISGHRSVSWYQQTPGQGLQFLFEYFSETQRNKGNFPGRFSGRQFSNSRSEMNVSTLELGDSALYLCASSLVLGSTDTQYFGPGTRLTVL.

The V and J genes are TRBV4-1 and TRBJ2-7; D is undetermined. The CDR3 totals 15 residues. Germline assignment: CDR1 MGHRA and CDR2 YSYEKL. The V end was cut by 0 bases, the J end by 2 bases, with 11 bases between. DNA of the CDR3: TGCGCCAGCAGCCAAGAGTCAACCAGAACCTACGAGCAGTACTTC. Protein: CASSQESTRTYEQYF.

The chain couples TRBV18 to TRBJ2-7; no reliable D call. V gave up 6 bases and J gave up 5 bases, with 8 bases separating them. The CDR3 is 11 amino acids. The V gene's germline CDR1 is KGHSH and CDR2 LQKENI. The CDR3 spells CASSPGHEQYF. CDR3 DNA sequence: TGTGCCAGCTCTCCCGGCCACGAGCAGTACTTC.

This rearrangement joins TRBV12-3 or TRBV12-4 to TRBJ1-2; no clear D. With 4 bases removed from V and 8 bases from J, the gap between germline ends came to 8 bases. This CDR3 is built from 11 residues. The CDR3 coding sequence is TGTGCCAGCAGTTCCGCGGGGGGCTACACCTTC. It encodes CASSSAGGYTF.

The J gene is TRBJ2-7, the V gene TRBV20-1; 8 bases are a match to TRBD1. The CDR3 contains 11 residues. Germline loops: CDR1 DFQATT, CDR2 SNEGSKA (reference sequence). J was trimmed by 6 bases and V by 5 bases; bases with no gene match: 3. CDR3 in amino acids: CSARTGREQYF. The CDR3 nucleotides are TGCAGTGCTCGGACAGGGCGCGAGCAGTACTTC.

V usage is TRBV2 and J usage is TRBJ2-5; 9 bases line up with TRBD2. The trim removed 7 bases at V and 3 bases at J, leaving 12 bases unmatched. The CDR3 is 16 residues long. The germline CDR1 and CDR2 sequences are SNHLY and FYNNEI. In nucleotides, the CDR3 is TGTGCCAGCACCCGATTGGGGTCTAGCGGGAAAGAGACCCAGTACTTC. Its translation is CASTRLGSSGKETQYF. The full variable domain, completed using reference TRBV2 and TRBJ2-5, is EPEVTQTPSHQVTQMGQEVILRCVPISNHLYFYWYRQILGQKVEFLVSFYNNEISEKSEIFDDQFSVERPDGSNFTLKIRSTKLEDSAMYFCASTRLGSSGKETQYFGPGTRLLVL.

V and J are TRBV19 and TRBJ2-5, with 8 positions matching TRBD1. Germline V CDR1 and CDR2: LNHDA, SQIVND (reference sequence). The CDR3 length is 15 residues. The junction had 9 bases not matched to a gene; V was cut back by 4 bases and J by 5 bases. This CDR3 reads CASSTGQGSVETQYF. CDR3 bases: TGTGCCAGTAGTACCGGACAGGGAAGTGTGGAGACCCAGTACTTC.

CDR3 region: CASRPIGTGVEKLFF. The CDR3 DNA is TGTGCCAGCAGACCTATAGGGACAGGGGTTGAAAAACTGTTTTTT. The V call is TRBV6-5, the J call TRBJ1-4; the match to TRBD1 covers 10 bases. This CDR3 spans 15 amino acids. V trimming: 6 bases; J trimming: 7 bases; junction bases outside the gene matches: 8. Germline V CDR1 and CDR2: MNHEY, SVGAGI.

The chain links TRBV9 to TRBJ1-3; D is perhaps TRBD1 (6 bases). The CDR3 is 15 residues long. Looked up from germline, CDR1 is SGDLS and CDR2 is YYNGEE. V lost 4 bases and J lost 0, with 11 bases in between. The CDR3: CASSSRTVSGNTIYF. Written as DNA, the CDR3 is TGTGCCAGCAGCTCCCGGACAGTCTCTGGAAACACCATATATTTT.

In this sample, this clone turned up once. The V gene is TRBV6-5, the J gene TRBJ1-3; the D gene is possibly TRBD1 (6 bases). V gave up 9 bases and J gave up 2 bases, with 14 bases separating them. The CDR3 sequence is 14 residues long. Germline assignment: CDR1 MNHEY and CDR2 SVGAGI. The DNA for the CDR3 is TGTGCCAGTAAAGCCGAGGGGGCTGGAAACACCATATATTTT. This sequence encodes CASKAEGAGNTIYF.

This chain connects TRBV6-5 to TRBJ1-1; 7 nucleotides agree with TRBD1. V lost 6 bases to trimming and J lost 1 base; unmatched junction nucleotides: 5. The CDR3 covers 14 residues. The germline CDR1 and CDR2 sequences are MNHEY and SVGAGI. The CDR3 reads CASSYGQANTEAFF. The CDR3 bases are TGTGCCAGCAGCTACGGACAGGCGAACACTGAAGCTTTCTTT.

CDR3 in amino acids: CASSTRQGENTEAFF. CDR3 coding DNA: TGTGCCAGCTCAACTCGACAGGGAGAGAACACTGAAGCTTTCTTT. The chain recombines TRBV18 with TRBJ1-1, with 7 bases matching TRBD1. The CDR3 totals 15 residues. Losses at the gene ends were 5 bases for V and 1 base for J; bases not matched to a gene: 7. The germline gives CDR1 KGHSH, CDR2 LQKENI.

V is TRBV5-6 and J is TRBJ2-7; TRBD1 agrees at 7 bases. Losses at the gene ends were 3 bases for V and 3 bases for J; bases not matched to a gene: 6. Germline V gene data show CDR1 as SGHDT and CDR2 as YYEEEE. The CDR3 has 14 residues. CDR3 region: CASSSPGQLYEQYF. DNA for the CDR3: TGTGCCAGCAGCTCGCCGGGACAGCTCTACGAGCAGTACTTC.

CDR3 coding DNA: TGTGCCAGCAGTGAATATACTAGCGGGTCCTACAATGAGCAGTTCTTC. Its translation is CASSEYTSGSYNEQFF. This chain joins TRBV25-1 and TRBJ2-1; 9 bases are shared with TRBD2. The CDR3 totals 16 residues. J was trimmed by 1 base and V by 0 bases; bases with no gene match: 1. Germline V lookup: CDR1 MGHDK, CDR2 SYGVNS.

The chain has TRBV5-4 and TRBJ1-4; D possibly corresponds to TRBD1 (6 bases). The CDR3 covers 14 residues. The germline gives CDR1 SGHNT, CDR2 YYREEE (reference sequence). Trimming shortened V by 0 bases and J by 8 bases, and 11 bases separated the two germline ends. The CDR3: CASSLGGGREKLFF. The CDR3 coding sequence is TGTGCCAGCAGCTTGGGTGGGGGCCGGGAAAAACTGTTTTTT.

The chain links TRBV28 to TRBJ1-2; 9 bases are a match to TRBD1. With V trimmed by 2 bases and J by 1 base, 2 bases remained unmatched. This CDR3 has 15 amino acids. The germline V gene encodes CDR1 MDHEN and CDR2 SYDVKM. Here the CDR3 DNA reads TGTGCCAGCAGTTTAATGGGACAGGGTAACTATGGCTACACCTTC. Protein sequence: CASSLMGQGNYGYTF.

With regard to this clone: Within the sample, other DNA sequences also encode this same CDR3. The chain carries TRBV20-1 and TRBJ2-5, with D uncertain. Per the germline V gene, CDR1 is DFQATT and CDR2 is SNEGSKA (reference sequence). CDR3 length equals 9 residues. The V gene lost 3 bases and the J gene lost 5 bases, with 1 base spanning the gap. CDR3 loop: CSARETQYF. CDR3 bases: TGCAGTGCTAGGGAGACCCAGTACTTC.

This chain links TRBV28 with TRBJ1-2, with D unclear. Trimming pared 6 bases from V and 4 bases from J, leaving 9 bases between. The CDR3 is 12 amino acids. Germline CDR1 is MDHEN and CDR2 is SYDVKM. Written as DNA, the CDR3 is TGTGCCAGCAGATCCAGCAGCTATGGCTACACCTTC. This sequence encodes CASRSSSYGYTF.

The chain uses TRBV2 and TRBJ1-1; tentatively, D is TRBD1 (5 bases). V dropped 3 bases and J dropped 7 bases, with 12 bases sitting between them. The CDR3 has 13 amino acids. Germline assignment: CDR1 SNHLY and CDR2 FYNNEI. DNA of the CDR3: TGTGCCAGCAGTGACCACAGGAAGAGTGAAGCTTTCTTT. The encoded protein is CASSDHRKSEAFF.

The genes are TRBV9 and TRBJ2-7, with 10 positions matching TRBD1. The germline CDR1 and CDR2 sequences are SGDLS and YYNGEE. The CDR3 is 15 residues long. The ends lost 3 bases at V and 5 bases at J; junction bases unmatched: 8. Written as DNA, the CDR3 is TGTGCCAGCAGCGCAGAGGGGGACAGGGGCGACGAGCAGTACTTC. Encoded protein: CASSAEGDRGDEQYF.

The V call is TRBV7-9, the J call TRBJ1-2; D unclear. Germline loops: CDR1 SEHNR, CDR2 FQNEAQ (reference sequence). With 5 bases removed from V and 7 bases from J, the gap between germline ends came to 11 bases. The CDR3 is 12 amino acids. The CDR3 loop is CASSQTLAGYTF. DNA of the CDR3: TGTGCCAGCAGCCAGACCTTGGCTGGCTACACCTTC.

Comments on this clone: At one end the junction does not follow the germline gene, possibly because of a read error. The V gene is TRBV11-2, the J gene TRBJ1-1; D gene unclear. Germline CDR1 reads SGHAT; CDR2 reads FQNNGV. The CDR3 loop spans 13 amino acids. The DNA of the CDR3 is TGTGCCAGCAGCCCATTTCCCAGTGGGGAAGCTTTTTTT. It codes for CASSPFPSGEAFF.

The rearrangement uses TRBV4-1 and TRBJ2-7; D gene uncertain. V was clipped by 0 bases and J by 1 base, with 13 bases between them. The CDR3 has 16 residues. CDR1 and CDR2 from the germline V gene are MGHRA and YSYEKL. CDR3 DNA: TGCGCCAGCAGCCAAGACCCCCTGAGTGGATCCTACGAGCAGTACTTC. This encodes CASSQDPLSGSYEQYF.

V gene TRBV4-3 combines with J gene TRBJ1-1; no clear D gene. V lost 0 bases to trimming and J lost 3 bases, with 14 bases between them. The CDR3 loop spans 16 amino acids. Germline lookup yields CDR1 LGHNA and CDR2 YSLEER. As DNA, the CDR3 is TGCGCCAGCAGCCAAGAGGTTCGACAAGTGGACACTGAAGCTTTCTTT. Protein product: CASSQEVRQVDTEAFF.

J is TRBJ1-1 and V is TRBV30; D gene unclear. The CDR3 has 14 amino acids. V was clipped by 3 bases and J by 0 bases, with 11 bases between them. Germline V gives CDR1 GTSNPN, CDR2 SVGIG (reference sequence). CDR3 loop: CAWRGGGMNTEAFF. The CDR3 DNA sequence: TGTGCCTGGAGGGGCGGCGGGATGAACACTGAAGCTTTCTTT.

The V and J genes are TRBV12-3 or TRBV12-4 and TRBJ2-7; the D gene is possibly TRBD2 (5 bases). The CDR3 spans 11 residues. The germline V and J ends were trimmed by 6 bases and 6 bases, with 9 bases remaining between them. CDR3 loop: CASSLASEQYF. The CDR3 DNA is TGTGCCAGCAGCCTAGCTTCCGAGCAGTACTTC.

The count of this clone is one. The V and J genes are TRBV10-3 and TRBJ2-7; perhaps TRBD1 as D (6 bases). The V end was cut by 11 bases, the J end by 3 bases, with 11 bases between. The CDR3 runs 11 residues. The germline V gene encodes CDR1 ENHRY and CDR2 SYGVKD. The CDR3 coding sequence is TGTGCCGCCGGACAGTTCTACGAGCAGTACTTC. This gives the protein CAAGQFYEQYF.

The chain has TRBV10-1 and TRBJ2-2; 7 bases are shared with TRBD2. Germline V gene lookup returns CDR1 WNHNN and CDR2 SYGVQD (reference sequence). V lost 3 bases to trimming and J lost 2 bases; unmatched junction nucleotides: 3. The CDR3 spans 15 residues. The DNA of the CDR3 is TGCGCCAGCAGTGACTGGGGGGGAAACACCGGGGAGCTGTTTTTT. Protein product: CASSDWGGNTGELFF.

CDR3 sequence reads: CASSLRLGQTANTGELFF. The CDR3 DNA follows: TGTGCCAGCAGCTTGCGTTTGGGACAGACGGCGAACACCGGGGAGCTGTTTTTT. This chain connects TRBV5-4 to TRBJ2-2; 7 bases line up with TRBD1. This CDR3 has 18 amino acids. J lost 0 bases, V lost 1 base, and 9 bases had no gene match. CDR1 is SGHNT and CDR2 is YYREEE in the germline V gene (reference sequence).

The rearrangement uses TRBV25-1 and TRBJ1-6; the match to TRBD1 covers 8 bases. After removal of 3 bases from V and 7 bases from J, the junction contained 11 bases not matched to a gene. CDR3 length equals 17 residues. The V gene's germline CDR1 is MGHDK and CDR2 SYGVNS. The CDR3 loop reads CASSDTGAGTGNSPLHF. The CDR3 nucleotides are TGTGCCAGCAGTGATACGGGAGCCGGGACAGGCAATTCACCCCTCCACTTT.